This is a list of T cell receptor beta chains from one sample in a study of T cell changes during pregnancy in multiple sclerosis. Using immunoSEQ multiplex PCR, the repertoire was profiled, and TCRdb retains in-frame clones only, with some absent. The sample lists 130,000 or so clones; roughly 97% were seen once. This specimen was peripheral blood, taken after pregnancy. These receptors were collected from a female donor with multiple sclerosis, enrolled in a pregnancy study. The conserved cysteine and the conserved F or W are not part of the CDR3 here. The order of the fields is D gene, V gene, J gene, CDR3 length, CDR3 protein. The D gene is left open where the match is weak.

d_gene: .
v_gene: TRBV5-1
j_gene: TRBJ2-7
len: 15
CDR3aa: ASSLAGGTRGGGEQY

d_gene: TRBD2
v_gene: TRBV29-1
j_gene: TRBJ2-1
len: 14
CDR3aa: SVERGLATLYNEQF

d_gene: TRBD2
v_gene: TRBV4-3
j_gene: TRBJ2-3
len: 15
CDR3aa: ASSQEGLAEPTDTQY

d_gene: .
v_gene: TRBV7-9
j_gene: TRBJ1-4
len: 14
CDR3aa: ASSLDPQASNEKLF

d_gene: TRBD2
v_gene: TRBV10-3
j_gene: TRBJ2-3
len: 14
CDR3aa: ATTSGRSFSTDTQY

d_gene: .
v_gene: TRBV11-1
j_gene: TRBJ2-2
len: 12
CDR3aa: ASSSGSNTGELF

d_gene: .
v_gene: TRBV7-3
j_gene: TRBJ2-1
len: 11
CDR3aa: ASSLNGPDRQF

d_gene: .
v_gene: TRBV6-1
j_gene: TRBJ2-1
len: 11
CDR3aa: ASRDKLADEQF

d_gene: TRBD2
v_gene: TRBV4-2
j_gene: TRBJ2-7
len: 12
CDR3aa: ASSQRGGREATY

d_gene: .
v_gene: TRBV5-6
j_gene: TRBJ2-7
len: 13
CDR3aa: ASSFVSGIYYEQY

d_gene: .
v_gene: TRBV28
j_gene: TRBJ2-5
len: 13
CDR3aa: ASSSRSTYQETQY

d_gene: TRBD1
v_gene: TRBV29-1
j_gene: TRBJ2-7
len: 13
CDR3aa: SVATGTGISYEQY

d_gene: .
v_gene: TRBV28
j_gene: TRBJ2-7
len: 13
CDR3aa: ASSLELSRAYEQY

d_gene: TRBD1
v_gene: TRBV27
j_gene: TRBJ2-3
len: 17
CDR3aa: ASTPVRTGYGWSTDTQY

d_gene: .
v_gene: TRBV29-1
j_gene: TRBJ2-5
len: 10
CDR3aa: SAGASQETQY

d_gene: TRBD2
v_gene: TRBV15
j_gene: TRBJ2-1
len: 14
CDR3aa: ATSRDAGLGVVEQF

d_gene: TRBD1
v_gene: TRBV6-5
j_gene: TRBJ2-3
len: 13
CDR3aa: ASSYVRIQGVEQY

d_gene: .
v_gene: TRBV27
j_gene: TRBJ1-4
len: 10
CDR3aa: ASRRGDAKLF

d_gene: .
v_gene: TRBV11-2
j_gene: TRBJ2-3
len: 11
CDR3aa: ASSLQGADTQY

d_gene: .
v_gene: TRBV9
j_gene: TRBJ2-5
len: 12
CDR3aa: ASSVVPGAETQY

d_gene: .
v_gene: TRBV7-2
j_gene: TRBJ2-3
len: 15
CDR3aa: ASSLSPNRGRGNTQY

d_gene: .
v_gene: TRBV4-1
j_gene: TRBJ2-5
len: 12
CDR3aa: ASSLQPDQETQY

d_gene: TRBD1
v_gene: TRBV6-1
j_gene: TRBJ2-1
len: 13
CDR3aa: ASSGATGGFNEQF

d_gene: TRBD2
v_gene: TRBV10-3
j_gene: TRBJ2-7
len: 17
CDR3aa: AISESGSGSRRISYEQY

d_gene: .
v_gene: TRBV15
j_gene: TRBJ2-7
len: 12
CDR3aa: ATSRGGSAYEQY

d_gene: TRBD1
v_gene: TRBV27
j_gene: TRBJ1-5
len: 15
CDR3aa: ASSPWTGRGVNQPQH

d_gene: TRBD2
v_gene: TRBV28
j_gene: TRBJ2-1
len: 13
CDR3aa: ATKVLGLVPYEQF

d_gene: .
v_gene: TRBV15
j_gene: TRBJ1-3
len: 14
CDR3aa: ATSRRDGVHGNTIY

d_gene: .
v_gene: TRBV7-2
j_gene: TRBJ2-7
len: 13
CDR3aa: ASSLEGAVTYEQY

d_gene: TRBD2
v_gene: TRBV9
j_gene: TRBJ2-3
len: 15
CDR3aa: ASSVGASGFGTDTQY

d_gene: .
v_gene: TRBV6-5
j_gene: TRBJ2-5
len: 12
CDR3aa: ASSYTGLQETQY

d_gene: .
v_gene: TRBV27
j_gene: TRBJ2-7
len: 12
CDR3aa: ASSPRVSAYEQY

d_gene: .
v_gene: TRBV28
j_gene: TRBJ1-5
len: 13
CDR3aa: ASKPGGVSNQPQH

d_gene: .
v_gene: TRBV28
j_gene: TRBJ1-1
len: 12
CDR3aa: ASKSGGELTEAF

d_gene: TRBD2
v_gene: TRBV6-6
j_gene: TRBJ2-3
len: 13
CDR3aa: ASSYAGGSTDTQY

d_gene: TRBD2
v_gene: TRBV27
j_gene: TRBJ2-1
len: 16
CDR3aa: ASTPREVAGGAYNEQF

d_gene: TRBD2
v_gene: TRBV9
j_gene: TRBJ2-1
len: 17
CDR3aa: ASSASKGLAGGPGYEQF

d_gene: .
v_gene: TRBV27
j_gene: TRBJ1-1
len: 15
CDR3aa: ASRGLGVNNLGTEAF

d_gene: TRBD2
v_gene: TRBV25-1
j_gene: TRBJ2-7
len: 14
CDR3aa: ASSDVTSGSPYEQY

d_gene: TRBD1
v_gene: TRBV4-2
j_gene: TRBJ2-6
len: 17
CDR3aa: ASSQDPGTGELGANVLT

d_gene: TRBD1
v_gene: TRBV7-9
j_gene: TRBJ2-7
len: 13
CDR3aa: ASSSTGTGSREQY

d_gene: .
v_gene: TRBV5-4
j_gene: TRBJ2-1
len: 10
CDR3aa: ASSSSTVEQF

d_gene: .
v_gene: TRBV28
j_gene: TRBJ1-1
len: 10
CDR3aa: ASSPGVTEAF

d_gene: TRBD2
v_gene: TRBV5-1
j_gene: TRBJ2-7
len: 12
CDR3aa: ASSFSGSAYEQY

d_gene: TRBD2
v_gene: TRBV28
j_gene: TRBJ2-1
len: 15
CDR3aa: ASTPQEAGESYNEQF

d_gene: .
v_gene: TRBV29-1
j_gene: TRBJ2-7
len: 12
CDR3aa: SASTGSTTYEQY

d_gene: .
v_gene: TRBV25-1
j_gene: TRBJ1-1
len: 12
CDR3aa: ASSDWGQNTEAF

d_gene: TRBD1
v_gene: TRBV27
j_gene: TRBJ2-7
len: 10
CDR3aa: ASRTGGYEQY

d_gene: TRBD1
v_gene: TRBV5-1
j_gene: TRBJ2-1
len: 14
CDR3aa: ASSTTGGVTYNEQF

d_gene: .
v_gene: TRBV2
j_gene: TRBJ2-2
len: 14
CDR3aa: ASRDPTGSGTGELF

d_gene: TRBD2
v_gene: TRBV28
j_gene: TRBJ2-5
len: 13
CDR3aa: ASSPRGRAPETQY

d_gene: TRBD2
v_gene: TRBV2
j_gene: TRBJ2-3
len: 17
CDR3aa: ASSDFGAPLAGATDTQY